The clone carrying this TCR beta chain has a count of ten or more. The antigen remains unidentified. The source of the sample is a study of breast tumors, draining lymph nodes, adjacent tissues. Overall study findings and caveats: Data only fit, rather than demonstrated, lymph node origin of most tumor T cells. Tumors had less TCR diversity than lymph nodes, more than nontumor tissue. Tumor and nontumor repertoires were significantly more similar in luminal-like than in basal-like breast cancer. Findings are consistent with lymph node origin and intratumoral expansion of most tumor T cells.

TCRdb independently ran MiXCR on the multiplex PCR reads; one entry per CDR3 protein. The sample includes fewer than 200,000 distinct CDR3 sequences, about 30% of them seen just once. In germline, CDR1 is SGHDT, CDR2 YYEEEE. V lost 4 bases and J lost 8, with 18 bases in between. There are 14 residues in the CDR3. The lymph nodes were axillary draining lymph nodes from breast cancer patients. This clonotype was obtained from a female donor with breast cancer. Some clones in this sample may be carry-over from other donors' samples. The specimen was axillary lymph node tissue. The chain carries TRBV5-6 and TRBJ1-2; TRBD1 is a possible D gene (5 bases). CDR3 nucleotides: TGTGCCAGCAGCCCCACCGGGACCCCGATCGGCTACACCTTC. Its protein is CASSPTGTPIGYTF.